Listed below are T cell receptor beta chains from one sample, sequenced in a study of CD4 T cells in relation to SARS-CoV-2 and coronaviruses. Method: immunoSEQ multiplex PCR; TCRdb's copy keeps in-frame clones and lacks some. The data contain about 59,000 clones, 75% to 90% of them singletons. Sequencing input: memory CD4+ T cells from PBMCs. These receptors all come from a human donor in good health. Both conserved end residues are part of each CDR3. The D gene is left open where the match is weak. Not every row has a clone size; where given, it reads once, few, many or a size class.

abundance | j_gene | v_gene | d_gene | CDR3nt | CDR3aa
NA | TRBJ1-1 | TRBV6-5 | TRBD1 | TGTGCCAGCAGTTACGATAACAGGGGGAACACTGAAGCTTTCTTT | CASSYDNRGNTEAFF
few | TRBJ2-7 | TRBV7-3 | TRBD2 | TGTGCCAGCAGGAAAGCGGGGGAGCGTGAGCAGTACTTC | CASRKAGEREQYF
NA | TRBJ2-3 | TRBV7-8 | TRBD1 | TGTGCCAGCAGCTTACTCAGGGGGCGTACAGATACGCAGTATTTT | CASSLLRGRTDTQYF
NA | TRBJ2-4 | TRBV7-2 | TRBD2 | TGTGCCAGCAGCTTAGTGCTAGCGGGAGGTAAAAACATTCAGTACTTC | CASSLVLAGGKNIQYF
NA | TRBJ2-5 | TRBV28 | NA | TGTGCCAGCTCAACTCGGTGGGAGACCCAGTACTTC | CASSTRWETQYF
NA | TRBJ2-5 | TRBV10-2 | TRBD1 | TGCGCCAGCACAAGACAGGGGGCTTGGGGAGAGACCCAGTACTTC | CASTRQGAWGETQYF
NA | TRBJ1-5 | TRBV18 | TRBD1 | TGTGCCAGCTCACTGGGACAGGGGGGCAATCAGCCCCAGCATTTT | CASSLGQGGNQPQHF
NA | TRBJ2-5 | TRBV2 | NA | TGTGCCAGCAGTCGCGCCCGGGGAGAGACCCAGTACTTC | CASSRARGETQYF
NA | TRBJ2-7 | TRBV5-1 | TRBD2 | TGCGCCAGCAGCCTCGGGACTAGCGGTACCTACGAGCAGTACTTC | CASSLGTSGTYEQYF
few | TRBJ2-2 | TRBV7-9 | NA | TGTGCCAGCAGCTTAGAAGGAGCCGGGGAGCTGTTTTTT | CASSLEGAGELFF
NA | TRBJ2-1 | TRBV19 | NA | TGTGCCAGTAGCATGGTCGGGGTTTTCAATGAGCAGTTCTTC | CASSMVGVFNEQFF
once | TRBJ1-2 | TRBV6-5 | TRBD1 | TGTGCCAGCAGTCGGACAGGGGTCGCACCGGGCTACACCTTC | CASSRTGVAPGYTF
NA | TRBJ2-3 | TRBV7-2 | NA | TGTGCCAGCAGTAGGGGCCTCCTGGATACGCAGTATTTT | CASSRGLLDTQYF
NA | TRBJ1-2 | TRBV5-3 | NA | TGTGCCAGAAGCTTCTCGGGACTTTGGAGTTATGGCTACACCTTC | CARSFSGLWSYGYTF
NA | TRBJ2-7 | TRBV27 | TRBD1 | TGTGCCAGCAGTTCGACGGGACAGAACTACGAGCAGTACTTC | CASSSTGQNYEQYF
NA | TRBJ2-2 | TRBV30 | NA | TGTGCCTGGAACAGGGTTAACGGGGAGCTGTTTTTT | CAWNRVNGELFF
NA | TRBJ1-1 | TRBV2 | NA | TGTGCCAGCAGCGGACAGACGAACACTGAAGCTTTCTTT | CASSGQTNTEAFF
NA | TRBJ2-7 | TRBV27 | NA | TGTGCCAGCAGTCGCCTGCCGTTCAGGGGTACCCCCTACGAGCAGTACTTC | CASSRLPFRGTPYEQYF
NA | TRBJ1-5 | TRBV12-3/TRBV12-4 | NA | TGTGCCAGCAGTTTAGGTGGAATTCAGCCCCAGCATTTT | CASSLGGIQPQHF
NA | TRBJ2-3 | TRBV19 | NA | TGTGCCAGTAGTATTTCCGGGAGCCCCTCCGATACGCAGTATTTT | CASSISGSPSDTQYF
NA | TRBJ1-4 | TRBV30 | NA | TGTGCCTGGAGGGAAGGGGTTGCAACTAATGAAAAACTGTTTTTT | CAWREGVATNEKLFF
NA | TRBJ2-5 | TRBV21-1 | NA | TGTGCCAGCAGCAAAAGCCGCGGACAGCAAGAGACCCAGTACTTC | CASSKSRGQQETQYF
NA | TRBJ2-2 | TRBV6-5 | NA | TGTGCCAGCAGTTTAACCCCGACCCCTTCCGGGGAGCTGTTTTTT | CASSLTPTPSGELFF
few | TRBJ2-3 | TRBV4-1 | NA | TGCGCCAGCAGCCAAGAACCCGGGACCCGGACTCGCACTGGTACGCAGTATTTT | CASSQEPGTRTRTGTQYF
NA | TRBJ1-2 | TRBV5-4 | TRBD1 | TGTGCCAGCAGCACCGTAGGGACAGGTCACTATGGCTACACCTTC | CASSTVGTGHYGYTF
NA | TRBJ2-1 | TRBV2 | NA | TGTGCCAGCAAGGGATTAGCCCCGGTTCGGTACAATGAGCAGTTCTTC | CASKGLAPVRYNEQFF
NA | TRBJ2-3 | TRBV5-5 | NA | TGTGCCAGCAGCATAAACCCGGGACGCCCCGGGGGAGATACGCAGTATTTT | CASSINPGRPGGDTQYF
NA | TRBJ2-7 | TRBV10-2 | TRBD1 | TGCGCCAGCAGTGAGGGGGACAGGCGAGGGGGGTACTTC | CASSEGDRRGGYF
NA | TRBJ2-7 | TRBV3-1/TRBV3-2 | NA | TGTGCCAGCAGCCAAGGGGTGGGATTCGCTAACGAGCAGTACTTC | CASSQGVGFANEQYF
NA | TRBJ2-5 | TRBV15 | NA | TGTGCCACCTCACGGGGCGGATTAAGTTCAGAGACCCAGTACTTC | CATSRGGLSSETQYF
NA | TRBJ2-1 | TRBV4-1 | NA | TGCGCCAGCAGCCAAGTGATTAGTAGCTCCTACAATGAGCAGTTCTTC | CASSQVISSSYNEQFF
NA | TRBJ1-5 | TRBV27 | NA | TGTGCCAGCAGTTCCCCGGGCACACTACAGCCCCAGCATTTT | CASSSPGTLQPQHF
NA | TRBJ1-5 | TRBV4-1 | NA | TGCGCCAGCAGCCAAGGGACGGACCCGAGGTATGGGCCCCAGCATTTT | CASSQGTDPRYGPQHF
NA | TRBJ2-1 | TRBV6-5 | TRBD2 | TGTGCCAGCAAACAACTAGCGGGAGGGTCCGATGAGCAGTTCTTC | CASKQLAGGSDEQFF
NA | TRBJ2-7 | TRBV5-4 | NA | TGTGCCAGCAGCCCCGGGAGTCGGGCGACCGAAAACCCCTACGAGCAGTACTTC | CASSPGSRATENPYEQYF
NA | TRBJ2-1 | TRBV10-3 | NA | TGTGCCATCGGGGCAGTCATCAATGAGCAGTTCTTC | CAIGAVINEQFF
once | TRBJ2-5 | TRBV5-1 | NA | TGCGCCAGCAGCTTGGGACAGAACCAAGAGACCCAGTACTTC | CASSLGQNQETQYF
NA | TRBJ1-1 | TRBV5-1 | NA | TGCGCCAGCACCCCTCCGTCAGCGGGCACTGAAGCTTTCTTT | CASTPPSAGTEAFF
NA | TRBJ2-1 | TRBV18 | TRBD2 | TGTGCCAGCTCACCACCCGGAGTAGCGGGAACGTACAATGAGCAGTTCTTC | CASSPPGVAGTYNEQFF
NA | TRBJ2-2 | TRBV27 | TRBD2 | TGTGCCAGCAGTTCCGGGAGGACGACCAGAGACGACTTGAACACCGGGGAGCTGTTTTTT | CASSSGRTTRDDLNTGELFF
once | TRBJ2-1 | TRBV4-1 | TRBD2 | TGCGCCAGCAGCCGACCCACTAGCGGGCCAGGCCGCTACAATGAGCAGTTCTTC | CASSRPTSGPGRYNEQFF
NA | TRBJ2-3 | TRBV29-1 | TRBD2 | TGCAGCGGATTAGAGGGGTATAGCGGGAGCTTAGCAGATACGCAGTATTTT | CSGLEGYSGSLADTQYF
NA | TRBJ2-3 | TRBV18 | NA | TGTGCCAGCTCACCCGGAACTCCAGATACGCAGTATTTT | CASSPGTPDTQYF
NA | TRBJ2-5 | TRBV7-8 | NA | TGTGCCAGCAGCCCGCCAGGGCGAGAGACCCAGTACTTC | CASSPPGRETQYF
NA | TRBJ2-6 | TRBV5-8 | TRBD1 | TGTGCCAGCAGCACATGGACAGGGCCATCTGGGGCCAACGTCCTGACTTTC | CASSTWTGPSGANVLTF
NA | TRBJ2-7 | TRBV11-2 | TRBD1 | TGTGCCAGCAGCTTAGCGGGACAGGATTGGTACTTC | CASSLAGQDWYF